This T cell receptor beta chain appears in the sequencing data of a study of T cell changes during pregnancy in multiple sclerosis. Sequencing used immunoSEQ multiplex PCR; TCRdb keeps in-frame clones, though not all of them. The sample holds around 50,000 clones; around 87% are singletons and the top ten take under 9.5%. The CDR3 extends over 15 amino acids. Per the germline V gene, CDR1 is MDHEN and CDR2 is SYDVKM. Trimming pared 5 bases from V and 0 bases from J, leaving 8 bases between. The chain combines TRBV28 with TRBJ2-6; D is unclear. The sequencing used CD8+ T cells from peripheral blood mononuclear cells, collected in the second trimester of pregnancy. The receptor's source is a female donor with multiple sclerosis, enrolled in a pregnancy study. CDR3 DNA: TGTGCCAGCAGTCCCACGGGCTCTGGGGCCAACGTCCTGACTTTC. Translated, it gives CASSPTGSGANVLTF.